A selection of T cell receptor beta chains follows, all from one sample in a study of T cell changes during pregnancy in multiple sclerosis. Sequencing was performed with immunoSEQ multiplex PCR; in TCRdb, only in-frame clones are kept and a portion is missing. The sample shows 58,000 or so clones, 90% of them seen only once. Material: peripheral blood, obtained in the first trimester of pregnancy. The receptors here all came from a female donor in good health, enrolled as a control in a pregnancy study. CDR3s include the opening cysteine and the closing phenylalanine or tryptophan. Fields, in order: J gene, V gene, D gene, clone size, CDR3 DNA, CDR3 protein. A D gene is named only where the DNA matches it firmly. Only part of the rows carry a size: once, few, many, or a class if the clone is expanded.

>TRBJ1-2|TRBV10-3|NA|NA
TGTGCCATCCCTGACCGGAATGGAGATGGCTACACCTTC
CAIPDRNGDGYTF
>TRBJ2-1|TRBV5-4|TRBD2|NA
TGTGCCACAACCCTGGTAAGCGGGAGCTTCAATGAGCAGTTCTTC
CATTLVSGSFNEQFF
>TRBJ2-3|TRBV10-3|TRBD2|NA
TGTGCCATCAGTGGATTGATTAGCGGGAGTTTGACAGATACGCAGTATTTT
CAISGLISGSLTDTQYF
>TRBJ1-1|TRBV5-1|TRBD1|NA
TGCGCCAGCAGCGCAGTACCCCAGGGGGCGGACACTGAAGCTTTCTTT
CASSAVPQGADTEAFF
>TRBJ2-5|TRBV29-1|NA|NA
TGCAGCGTCGCCTTGGCGGGAGAGACCCAGTACTTC
CSVALAGETQYF
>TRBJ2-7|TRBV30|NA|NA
TGTGCCTGGAGTGGAACAGAGCACAACGAGCAGTACTTC
CAWSGTEHNEQYF
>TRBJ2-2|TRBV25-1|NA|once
TGTGCCAGCAGTGCCAGACAGGACGCCGGGGAGCTGTTTTTT
CASSARQDAGELFF
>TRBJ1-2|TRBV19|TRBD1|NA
TGTGCCAGTAGTTTTTCCGGGACAGGGGGCTATGGCTACACCTTC
CASSFSGTGGYGYTF
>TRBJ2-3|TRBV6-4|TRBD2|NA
TGTGCCAGCAGCGGACTAGCGGGGGACACAGATACGCAGTATTTT
CASSGLAGDTDTQYF
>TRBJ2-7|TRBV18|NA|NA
TGTGCCAGCTCCCCAGGAGCCGGCTACGAGCAGTACTTC
CASSPGAGYEQYF
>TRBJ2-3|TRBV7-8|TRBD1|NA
TGTGCCAGCAGCTTAGGCACCGGGACAGGGGGGATAAATACGCAGTATTTT
CASSLGTGTGGINTQYF
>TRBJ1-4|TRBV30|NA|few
TGTGCCTGGAGTGCTGGGAGGAACCTACTGTTTTTT
CAWSAGRNLLFF
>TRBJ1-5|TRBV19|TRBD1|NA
TGTGCCAGTAGTATAACAGGGGGGAAATATAGCAATCAGCCCCAGCATTTT
CASSITGGKYSNQPQHF
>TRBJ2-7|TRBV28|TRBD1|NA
TGTGCCAGCAGTATGGGGCCGGGACAGACCTACGAGCAGTACTTC
CASSMGPGQTYEQYF
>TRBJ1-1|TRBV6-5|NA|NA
TGTGCCAGCAGTACCTCGTCGACAGGTAGCACTGAAGCTTTCTTT
CASSTSSTGSTEAFF
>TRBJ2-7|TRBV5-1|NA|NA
TGCGCCAGCAGCTTGGTTCCGGACAGCTCCTACGAGCAGTACTTC
CASSLVPDSSYEQYF
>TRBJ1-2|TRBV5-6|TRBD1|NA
TGTGCCAGCAGCTTGGTGAGACAGGGGCCCGGCTATGGCTACACCTTC
CASSLVRQGPGYGYTF
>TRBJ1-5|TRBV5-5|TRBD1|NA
TGTGCCAGCAGCTGGGACAGGAGCAATCAGCCCCAGCATTTT
CASSWDRSNQPQHF
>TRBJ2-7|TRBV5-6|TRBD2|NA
TGTGCCAGCATCAGGACTAGCGGGGGGGCAGGGTCCTACGAGCAGTACTTC
CASIRTSGGAGSYEQYF
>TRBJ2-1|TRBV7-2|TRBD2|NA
TGTGCCAGCAGCCCGACCTGGCTAGCGGAGTACAGCTCCTACAATGAGCAGTTCTTC
CASSPTWLAEYSSYNEQFF
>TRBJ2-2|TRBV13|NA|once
TGTGCCAGCAGCTTAGGCGGGGGACCGGGAACCGGGGAGCTGTTTTTT
CASSLGGGPGTGELFF
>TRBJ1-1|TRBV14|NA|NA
TGTGCCAGCAGCCAAGATTCAGGGTTCAACACTGAAGCTTTCTTT
CASSQDSGFNTEAFF
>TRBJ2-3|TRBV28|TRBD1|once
TGTGCCAGCATCCCACAGACAGGGGAGTTCGATACGCAGTATTTT
CASIPQTGEFDTQYF
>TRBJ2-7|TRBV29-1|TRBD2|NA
TGCAGCGTTGAGCTAGCGGGAGCCGTCTTCTACGAGCAGTACTTC
CSVELAGAVFYEQYF
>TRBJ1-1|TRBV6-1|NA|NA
TGTGCCAGCAGTGAAGCACAGGGTGATGAAGCTTTCTTT
CASSEAQGDEAFF
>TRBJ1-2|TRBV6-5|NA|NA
TGTGCCAGCAGTCTCCGGGTTAGCTATGGCTACACCTTC
CASSLRVSYGYTF
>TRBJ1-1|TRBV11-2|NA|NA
TGTGCCAGCAGCGGATACAGGAGGGGGAACACTGAAGCTTTCTTT
CASSGYRRGNTEAFF
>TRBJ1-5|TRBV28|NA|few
TGTGCCAGCAGTTTATTTCAGGCAAGACGTCAGCCCCAGCATTTT
CASSLFQARRQPQHF
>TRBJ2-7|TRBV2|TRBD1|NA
TGTGCCAGCAGGCTACAGGGGGCGCGGGACGAGCAGTACTTC
CASRLQGARDEQYF
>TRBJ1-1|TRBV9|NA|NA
TGTGCCAGCAGCGTAGGTTTGGGGCGGGGGACTGAAGCTTTCTTT
CASSVGLGRGTEAFF
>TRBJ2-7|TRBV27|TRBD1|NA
TGTGCCAGCAGTTCGTGGACAGGGTGGGAGTACTTC
CASSSWTGWEYF
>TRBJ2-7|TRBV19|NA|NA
TGTGCCAGTAGTATAGTTGCAGGGGCCGGCTCCTACGAGCAGTACTTC
CASSIVAGAGSYEQYF
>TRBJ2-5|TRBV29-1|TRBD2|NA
TGCAGCGTTGAAGGGACTAGCGGGGCAGCCCAAGAGACCCAGTACTTC
CSVEGTSGAAQETQYF
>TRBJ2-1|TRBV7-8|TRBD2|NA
TGTGCCAGCAGTGGACTAGCGGGGGGCCTTTACAATGAGCAGTTCTTC
CASSGLAGGLYNEQFF
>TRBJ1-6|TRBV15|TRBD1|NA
TGTGCCACCAGCGGGGGACAGGGGGACTTATCACCCCTCCACTTT
CATSGGQGDLSPLHF
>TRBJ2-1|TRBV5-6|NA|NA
TGTGCCAGCAGCTTGTCGGGTAGCGGTTACATACAAAAGGGGCAGTTCTTC
CASSLSGSGYIQKGQFF
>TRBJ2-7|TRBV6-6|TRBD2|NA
TGTGCCAGCAGTTCCCCCTTGGCGGGGGTTTCCTACGAGCAGTACTTC
CASSSPLAGVSYEQYF